This T cell receptor (beta chain) was identified during a study of cytomegalovirus exposure and HLA in healthy donors. The CDR3 totals 16 residues. The germline gives CDR1 MGHDK, CDR2 SYGVNS. The V and J ends lost 2 bases and 3 bases, in that order; junction bases with no gene match: 6. Study-level findings and limits: When analyzed later, the rates of TCR association showed variation by HLA locus, with DRB1 the most and HLA-C the fewest. The listing of fewer than 200 TCR beta chains classed them as cytomegalovirus-associated. It emerged from a later analysis that several of the most significant clusters appeared to be linked to common viral pathogens. In presence/absence analyses, roughly uniform sequencing depth across donors was assumed.

On this clone: Antigen specificity is unknown.

The PCR used 60 Vbeta and 13 Jbeta primers. Profiling relied on immunoSEQ multiplex PCR, and the TCRdb table lists in-frame clones only, not all of them. The sample holds 150,000 to 200,000 clones; 85% are singletons and the top ten take about 2.5%. This rearrangement joins TRBV25-1 to TRBJ1-2; 10 positions match TRBD1. Source material: PBMCs. This sequence was found in a woman aged 45-59 years in good health and CMV-seronegative. The CDR3 sequence is CASSEAGTGDYYGYTF. The CDR3 nucleotides are TGTGCCAGCAGTGAAGCCGGGACAGGGGATTACTATGGCTACACCTTC.